A single T cell receptor (beta chain) is shown here with its context. Method: immunoSEQ multiplex PCR; TCRdb's copy keeps in-frame clones and lacks some. The profile shows some 82,000 clones, roughly 97% of them singletons. The source of the sample is a study of technical replicates of blood from a few donors. Germline CDR1 LNHNV, CDR2 YYDKDF (reference sequence). V lost 7 bases and J lost 2, with 15 bases in between. The CDR3 loop spans 15 amino acids. The sample comprised T cells isolated from PBMCs. The TCR was taken from a human donor in good health. The gene calls are TRBV15 and TRBJ2-1; D possibly corresponds to TRBD2 (6 bases). The CDR3: CATKVGGETYNEQFF. The CDR3 coding sequence is TGTGCCACCAAGGTAGGCGGGGAAACCTACAATGAGCAGTTCTTC.